Below are 21 T cell receptor beta chains sequenced from a single sample in a study of shared clonotypes between healthy human individuals. Naive-designated CD8 cells lacked CD45RO, were positively enriched for CCR7, and omitted terminally differentiated effector memory CD45RA+ cells. The data were produced by immunoSEQ multiplex PCR, yet TCRdb's version contains in-frame clones alone and is incomplete. Here the sample spans about 600,000 clones, 98% being singletons. The sequenced sample consisted of naive CD8+ T cells sorted from blood. The source of these receptors is a man aged 30 to 39 in good health.

Only one count was recorded for this clone. CDR3 amino acids: CATSRVPGRPNYEQYF. CDR3 bases: TGTGCCACCAGCAGAGTGCCCGGGAGGCCCAACTACGAGCAGTACTTC. The chain is built from TRBV15 and TRBJ2-7; 7 positions match TRBD2. The V and J ends lost 1 base and 3 bases, in that order; junction bases with no gene match: 9. CDR1 is LNHNV, CDR2 YYDKDF, per germline (reference sequence). The CDR3 is 16 amino acids.

V and J are TRBV18 and TRBJ2-7; 14 bases fit TRBD2. Trimming removed 0 bases from V and 4 bases from J; junction bases left unmatched: 2. Germline CDR1 reads KGHSH; CDR2 reads LQKENI. This CDR3 contains 16 residues. The CDR3 loop reads CASSPPGLAGVYEQYF. DNA for the CDR3: TGTGCCAGCTCACCACCGGGACTAGCGGGAGTGTACGAGCAGTACTTC.

V gene TRBV15 combines with J gene TRBJ2-1, with no clear D. V was shortened by 5 bases and J by 0 bases, with 11 bases between the two germline ends. This CDR3 contains 15 residues. CDR1 LNHNV and CDR2 YYDKDF come from the germline V gene (reference sequence). CDR3 DNA: TGTGCCACCAGCCTTAGGGAAAACTCCTACAATGAGCAGTTCTTC. Protein: CATSLRENSYNEQFF.

The CDR3 DNA reads TGTGCCAGAAGCTGGGGCCACCGGGTTTATGTAGGCGAGCAGTACTTC. This gives the protein CARSWGHRVYVGEQYF. The chain employs TRBV5-3 and TRBJ2-7, with D possibly TRBD1 on 5 matching bases. TRBV5-3 falls under the ORF class, with uncertain function. Trimming took 3 bases from V and 6 from J, leaving 22 bases between them. The CDR3 is 16 amino acids.

This sequence joins TRBV10-2 and TRBJ2-5, with 12 bases matching TRBD2. From germline, CDR1 is WSHSY and CDR2 SAAADI. The CDR3 totals 16 residues. J lost 2 bases, V lost 7 bases, and 8 bases had no gene match. In DNA form, the CDR3 reads TGCGCCAGCAAGTCGGGTCTAGCGGGAGGGCAAGAGACCCAGTACTTC. Protein sequence: CASKSGLAGGQETQYF.

The chain uses TRBV19 and TRBJ2-7; 8 nucleotides align to TRBD2. Germline assignment: CDR1 LNHDA and CDR2 SQIVND (reference sequence). The CDR3 covers 14 residues. V lost 1 base and J lost 3; bases outside the gene matches: 2. In DNA form, the CDR3 reads TGTGCCAGTAGTATAGCGGGAGGGAACTACGAGCAGTACTTC. Residues: CASSIAGGNYEQYF.

About this clone: The sample contains more than one DNA sequence encoding this CDR3. The chain couples TRBV19 to TRBJ1-2; no firm D call. The CDR3 is made up of 11 amino acids. Trimming cost V 1 base and J 5 bases, with 2 bases left between them. Germline V gene lookup returns CDR1 LNHDA and CDR2 SQIVND (reference sequence). CDR3 loop: CASSIGYGYTF. The CDR3 DNA reads as TGTGCCAGTAGTATAGGTTATGGCTACACCTTC.

The chain couples TRBV6-1 to TRBJ2-3, with 9 bases identical to TRBD2. Germline V gene lookup returns CDR1 MNHNS and CDR2 SASEGT. Trimming took 11 bases from V and 1 from J; bases not matched to a gene: 10. The CDR3 is 15 residues long. CDR3 nucleotides: TGTGCCGCCCGACTTCGGACTAGCGGCACAGATACGCAGTATTTT. Translated, it gives CAARLRTSGTDTQYF.

V is TRBV27 and J is TRBJ2-1; D not certain. Germline V gene lookup returns CDR1 MNHEY and CDR2 SMNVEV (reference sequence). The CDR3 length is 12 residues. V lost 5 bases, J lost 6 bases, and 8 bases lay in between. CDR3 bases: TGTGCCAGCAGTAAAGGGCTCAATGAGCAGTTCTTC. This gives the protein CASSKGLNEQFF.

V usage is TRBV27 and J usage is TRBJ2-3; D gene unclear. This CDR3 region has 16 residues. V lost 3 bases to trimming and J lost 2 bases, with 15 bases between them. Germline V gives CDR1 MNHEY, CDR2 SMNVEV (reference sequence). CDR3 nucleotides: TGTGCCAGCAGTTTCCAATCCCCTTGGATCACAGATACGCAGTATTTT. Translation gives CASSFQSPWITDTQYF.

The rearrangement links TRBV6-6 to TRBJ1-1, with a possible D match to TRBD1 (5 bases). The length of the CDR3 is 14 residues. The V gene lost 6 bases and the J gene lost 3 bases, with 14 bases spanning the gap. Germline V gene sequence: CDR1 MNHNY, CDR2 SVGAGI (reference sequence). CDR3 residues: CASSRPEGYTEAFF. CDR3 DNA sequence: TGTGCCAGCAGCCGCCCGGAGGGGTACACTGAAGCTTTCTTT.

The chain is built from TRBV11-2 and TRBJ1-1; unclear D gene. The germline V gene encodes CDR1 SGHAT and CDR2 FQNNGV. CDR3 length: 15 residues. Trimming shortened V by 5 bases and J by 1 base, and 14 bases separated the two germline ends. This CDR3 is CASSVTEEQNTEAFF. In nucleotides, the CDR3 is TGTGCCAGCAGCGTAACTGAGGAACAGAACACTGAAGCTTTCTTT.

The rearrangement uses TRBV28 and TRBJ2-5, with a possible D match to TRBD2 (6 bases). Trimming removed 4 bases from V and 7 bases from J, with 19 bases in between. The CDR3 sequence is 15 residues long. Germline assignment: CDR1 MDHEN and CDR2 SYDVKM. For the CDR3, the DNA is TGTGCCAGCAGTTCTGGGACTCCGAATTACGGGACCCAGTACTTC. Amino acids: CASSSGTPNYGTQYF.

The rearrangement joins TRBV19 to TRBJ2-1; the match to TRBD1 covers 9 bases. With V trimmed by 5 bases and J by 6 bases, 2 bases remained unmatched. CDR3 length: 13 residues. Germline CDR1 is LNHDA and CDR2 is SQIVND (reference sequence). CDR3 sequence: CASSVTGGNEQFF. For the CDR3, the DNA is TGTGCCAGTAGTGTGACAGGGGGCAATGAGCAGTTCTTC.

This chain uses TRBV9 with TRBJ2-2, with D hard to call. The CDR3 is made up of 13 amino acids. CDR1 SGDLS and CDR2 YYNGEE come from the germline V gene. The V and J ends lost 2 bases and 5 bases respectively, with 7 bases between them. The CDR3 is CASSVFGTGELFF. CDR3 coding DNA: TGTGCCAGCAGCGTGTTTGGGACCGGGGAGCTGTTTTTT.

The CDR3 here is CASTLRHIDTEAFF. The CDR3, as DNA: TGTGCCAGCACTCTGCGTCATATTGACACTGAAGCTTTCTTT. This chain connects TRBV7-2 to TRBJ1-1; D not certain. Trimming removed 7 bases from V and 3 bases from J, with 15 bases in between. The CDR3 extends over 14 amino acids. Per germline, CDR1 SGHTA and CDR2 FQGNSA.

Concerning this clone itself: Other DNA variants within this sample encode the same CDR3. The chain has TRBV27 and TRBJ2-7, with D possibly matching TRBD1 (6 bases). The CDR3 runs to 14 residues. The germline V gene has CDR1 MNHEY and CDR2 SMNVEV (reference sequence). The V gene lost 0 bases and the J gene lost 2 bases, with 8 bases spanning the gap. The CDR3 is CASSLSRGTYEQYF. CDR3 sequence (DNA): TGTGCCAGCAGTTTATCCAGGGGTACCTACGAGCAGTACTTC.

V is TRBV6-5 and J is TRBJ2-1; tentative D call: TRBD1 (5 bases). Germline CDR1 MNHEY, CDR2 SVGAGI. This CDR3 spans 14 amino acids. The ends were cut back, 8 bases at V and 9 bases at J, with 20 bases in the middle. The CDR3 is CASFTLQGFSEQFF. CDR3 nucleotide sequence: TGTGCCAGCTTTACCCTCCAGGGTTTCAGTGAGCAGTTCTTC.

This clone showed up just once. Other DNA sequences of this sample code for an identical CDR3. The V and J genes are TRBV12-5 and TRBJ2-1; D is undetermined. Germline loops: CDR1 LGHNT, CDR2 FRNRAP. This CDR3 is built from 13 residues. The V gene lost 3 bases and the J gene lost 0 bases, with 3 bases spanning the gap. This CDR3 reads CASGFGSYNEQFF. CDR3 bases: TGTGCTAGTGGTTTTGGCTCCTACAATGAGCAGTTCTTC.

This sequence joins TRBV12-5 and TRBJ2-1; 9 bases line up with TRBD1. Germline CDR1 and CDR2: LGHNT and FRNRAP. V lost 7 bases and J lost 6; bases outside the gene matches: 4. The length of the CDR3 is 13 residues. CDR3 protein: CASAGTGSNEQFF. The CDR3 coding sequence is TGTGCTAGTGCCGGGACAGGGTCCAATGAGCAGTTCTTC. Variable domain in full (rest from reference TRBV12-5 and TRBJ2-1): DARVTQTPRHKVTEMGQEVTMRCQPILGHNTVFWYRQTMMQGLELLAYFRNRAPLDDSGMPKDRFSAEMPDATLATLKIQPSEPRDSAVYFCASAGTGSNEQFFGPGTRLTVL.

The rearrangement joins TRBV11-2 to TRBJ2-5; 12 nucleotides match TRBD2. Trimming removed 4 bases from V and 4 bases from J; junction bases left unmatched: 7. CDR3 length equals 16 residues. Germline V gives CDR1 SGHAT, CDR2 FQNNGV. This chain's CDR3 is CASSSPTSGRRETQYF. Written as DNA, the CDR3 is TGTGCCAGCAGCTCGCCAACTAGCGGGAGGAGAGAGACCCAGTACTTC.